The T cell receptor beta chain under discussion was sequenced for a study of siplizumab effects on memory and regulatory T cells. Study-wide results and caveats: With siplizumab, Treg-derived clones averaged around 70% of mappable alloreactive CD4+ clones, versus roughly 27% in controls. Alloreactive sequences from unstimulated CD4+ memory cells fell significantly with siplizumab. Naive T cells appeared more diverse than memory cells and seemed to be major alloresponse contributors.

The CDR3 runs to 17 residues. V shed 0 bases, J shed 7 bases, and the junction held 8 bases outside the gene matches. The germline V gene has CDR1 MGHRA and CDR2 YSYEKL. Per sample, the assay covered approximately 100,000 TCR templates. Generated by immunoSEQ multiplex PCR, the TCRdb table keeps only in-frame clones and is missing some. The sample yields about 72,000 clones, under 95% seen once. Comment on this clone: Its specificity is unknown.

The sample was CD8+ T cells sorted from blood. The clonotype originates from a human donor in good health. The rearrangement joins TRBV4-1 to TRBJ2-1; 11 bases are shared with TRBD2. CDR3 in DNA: TGCGCCAGCAGCCAAGACCCCTTAGCGGGGGGGATGAATGAGCAGTTCTTC. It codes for CASSQDPLAGGMNEQFF.